The entry that follows covers one TCR beta chain sequence. Its antigen is unknown. A junction boundary mismatches the germline segment, possibly from a read error. The data derive from a study of T cell repertoires in cytomegalovirus infection. At the level of the study: In the study, CMV epitopes included recently identified HLA-C-restricted and well-studied HLA-B-restricted ones. CMV infection together with matching HLA type was indicated by public TCR beta signatures. Whole-study findings and limits: Totalled public TCR beta family frequency picked out people who carried CMV plus the relevant HLA. CMV-specific TCR beta clonotypes restricted by HLA-C were the ones dominating the ex vivo response.

TCRdb called the reads again in MiXCR, with one record for every CDR3 protein. The profile covers a few hundred thousand distinct CDR3 sequences, with around a quarter appearing a single time and roughly 14% taken by the ten largest. This CDR3 has 15 residues. Per the germline V gene, CDR1 is MDHEN and CDR2 is SYDVKM. V and J are TRBV28 and TRBJ2-7; D may be TRBD1 (5 bases). The material sequenced was cultured PBMCs, taken from culture after CMV antigen stimulation. The clonotype was recovered from a human donor in good health (CMV status not recorded). Some clones in this sample may be carry-over from other donors' samples. CDR3 nucleotide sequence: TGTGCCAGCAGTCCATACAAGGGGAACACCTACGAGCATTACTTC. As protein: CASSPYKGNTYEHYF.